This T cell receptor beta chain was recovered during a study of CD8 T cells in Susac syndrome. Random-hexamer reverse transcription was applied to roughly 0.5 to 1 ug RNA. Coverage of TCR beta CDR3 amplification by immunoSEQ multiplex PCR extended to 54 Vbeta and 13 Jbeta. Each CDR3 protein gets one entry after TCRdb re-called the immunoSEQ multiplex PCR reads with MiXCR. Among 40,000 to 55,000 distinct CDR3 sequences, roughly 93% were seen once, and the ten largest hold about 0.54%. Blood CD8+ and CD4+ T cells underwent high-throughput TCR beta sequencing. CD8+ and CD4+ T cells were negatively isolated; TEMRA cells were FACS-enriched. The CDR3 has 17 amino acids. Germline V lookup: CDR1 MGHRA, CDR2 YSYEKL. V was shortened by 1 base and J by 7 bases, with 20 bases between the two germline ends.

This chain uses TRBV4-1 with TRBJ1-5, with TRBD1 as a possible D gene (6 bases). The sequencing input was CD8+ T cells from PBMCs. The receptor's source is a human donor with multiple sclerosis. The CDR3 loop is CASSQGVNSGEEQPQHF. DNA for the CDR3: TGCGCCAGCAGCCAAGGGGTGAACTCAGGGGAGGAACAGCCCCAGCATTTT.